This paragraph covers one TCR beta chain sequence. PCR involved 60 Vbeta and 13 Jbeta primers. Clones were sequenced by immunoSEQ multiplex PCR, and TCRdb holds only the in-frame ones, with some missing. This table holds roughly 150,000 clones, roughly 80% found once. Trimming cost V 0 bases and J 4 bases, with 9 bases left between them. The V gene's germline CDR1 is MNHEY and CDR2 SVGAGI. CDR3 length equals 14 residues. The record originates from a study of cytomegalovirus exposure and HLA in healthy donors. Specimen: PBMCs. The chain joins TRBV6-5 to TRBJ1-2, with D uncertain. The origin of this receptor is a young man in good health and CMV-seropositive. This CDR3 is CASSYSALFYGYTF. The DNA of the CDR3 is TGTGCCAGCAGTTACTCGGCCTTATTCTATGGCTACACCTTC.